The clone carrying this T cell receptor (beta chain) appeared many times. Its antigen is unidentified. The data are from a study of breast tumors, draining lymph nodes, adjacent tissues. The V end lost 5 bases, the J end lost 9 bases, and 8 bases lay between the germline ends. The germline CDR1 and CDR2 sequences are LNHDA and SQIVND (reference sequence). CDR3 length: 12 residues. Findings and limits, study-wide: The data were judged consistent with most tumor T cells coming from lymph node and expanding in tumor. Data only fit, rather than demonstrated, lymph node origin of most tumor T cells. Tumors had less TCR diversity than lymph nodes, more than nontumor tissue.

Breast cancer patients provided tissue from their axillary draining lymph nodes. Using its own MiXCR run on the multiplex PCR reads, TCRdb lists one record per CDR3 protein. The sample gives approximately 120,000 distinct CDR3 sequences, around 20% of which show up once; around 2.2% is in the top ten. This receptor was obtained from a female donor with breast cancer. Some clones in this sample may be carry-over from other donors' samples. This chain uses TRBV19 with TRBJ1-6, with a weak D call TRBD1 (6 bases). Sequences were obtained from axillary lymph node tissue. DNA for the CDR3: TGTGCCAGTAGTCAGGGGAGTTCACCCCTCCACTTT. It yields the protein CASSQGSSPLHF. Using reference TRBV19 and TRBJ1-6 for the parts outside the CDR3, the full variable domain is DGGITQSPKYLFRKEGQNVTLSCEQNLNHDAMYWYRQDPGQGLRLIYYSQIVNDFQKGDIAEGYSVSREKKESFPLTVTSAQKNPTAFYLCASSQGSSPLHFGNGTRLTVT.